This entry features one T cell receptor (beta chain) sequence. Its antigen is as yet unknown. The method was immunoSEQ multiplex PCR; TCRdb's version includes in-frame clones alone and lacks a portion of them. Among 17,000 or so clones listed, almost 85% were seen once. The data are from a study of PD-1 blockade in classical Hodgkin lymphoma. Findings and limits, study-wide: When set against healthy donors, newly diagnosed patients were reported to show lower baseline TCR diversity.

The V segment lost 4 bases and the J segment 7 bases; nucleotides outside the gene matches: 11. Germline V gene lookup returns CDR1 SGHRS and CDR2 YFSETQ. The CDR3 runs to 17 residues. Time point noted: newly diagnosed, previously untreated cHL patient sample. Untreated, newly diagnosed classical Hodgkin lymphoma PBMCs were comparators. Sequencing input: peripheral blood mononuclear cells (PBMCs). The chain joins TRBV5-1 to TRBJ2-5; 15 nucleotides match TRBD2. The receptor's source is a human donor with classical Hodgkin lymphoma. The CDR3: CASSLGTSGRNPGTQYF. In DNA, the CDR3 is TGCGCCAGCAGCCTGGGGACTAGCGGGAGGAATCCTGGGACCCAGTACTTC.